A selection of T cell receptor beta chains follows, all from one sample in a study of Graves' ophthalmopathy and Graves' hyperthyroidism. TCRdb processed the multiplex PCR reads anew with MiXCR; each CDR3 protein has one entry. The sample has 680,000 or so distinct CDR3 sequences, 20% to 25% seen once. Sequenced sample: peripheral blood. The receptors here all came from a woman between 18 and 29 years old with stable Graves' hyperthyroidism. Some clones in this sample may be carry-over from other donors' samples. Both conserved end residues are trimmed from each CDR3.

v_call cdr3_aa
TRBV5-1 ASSPDPTGPSSYEQY
TRBV19 ASRPPGQGAYEQY
TRBV3-1 ASSPPRTGGNTEAF
TRBV28 ASSNGGLDEQY
TRBV20-1 SATGTPNTGELF
TRBV20-1 SAGGTGRHNQPQH
TRBV30 AWSVMGNTDAF
TRBV7-2 ASSLAVGGGQKTQY
TRBV6-5 ASSWTEGDGYT
TRBV28 ASRDKWELGGYT
TRBV29-1 SVVLGQGDRVNTEAF
TRBV20-1 SARGAGRSSYEQY
TRBV6-2/TRBV6-3 ATRLSYGYT
TRBV2 ASSEGSGYT
TRBV6-1 ASSASGGENQPQH
TRBV29-1 SVEVRVAGELF
TRBV10-3 AISGRDRGDEQY
TRBV12-3/TRBV12-4 ASSLGQNQQANYGYT
TRBV3-1 ASSQRQTFSGANVLT
TRBV5-1 ASSLALTGVTAKNIQY
TRBV2 ASNHASGTGMETQY
TRBV4-2 ASSQGTGERNYGYT
TRBV4-2 ASSQVSGPALIQPQH
TRBV28 ASSRGRGSTDTQY
TRBV12-3/TRBV12-4 ASSLGIGETQY
TRBV3-1 ASSHGQGGGTEAF
TRBV2 ASSEFKGGEAF
TRBV7-3 ASSVSGRRTGELF
TRBV28 ASSLAGSDTYEQY
TRBV29-1 SVARGAMSETQY
TRBV2 ASRTSQGSYEQY
TRBV27 ATQGLGYEQY
TRBV28 ASSSAGTGITPLH
TRBV7-2 ASSSRPSYEQY
TRBV20-1 SAWDSGNQPQH
TRBV28 ASMNRGDGTGELF
TRBV13 ASSLSPGTANGYT
TRBV15 ATSRDRFGSGPQH
TRBV12-3/TRBV12-4 ASSLFRDRGRDGYT
TRBV27 ASNRLGGTQETQY
TRBV27 ASSPGPFFQAY
TRBV30 AWRGPDRVGGYT
TRBV27 ASKLTGSTGELF
TRBV6-1 ASSGTGRRDEQY
TRBV7-3 ASSLGPNPGYEQY
TRBV6-1 ASRKHYGYT
TRBV7-9 ASSLATGDVETQY
TRBV6-1 ASRDATQETQY
TRBV6-2/TRBV6-3 ASSYAGGPISTDTQY